This T cell receptor (beta chain) comes out of a study of CD8 T cells in ankylosing spondylitis. Points from the study as a whole: Significant enrichment of disease-linked clones was reportedly seen in matched ankylosing spondylitis synovial fluid. A TCR beta motif of roughly eight highly homologous variants seemed to mark ankylosing spondylitis blood. Disease-associated clonotypes exhibited CD8+ identity and were relatively infrequent in peripheral blood.

Scientists made TCR beta libraries using quantitative 5'-RACE with molecular barcodes. TCRdb independently ran MiXCR on the 5' RACE reads; one entry per CDR3 protein. This sample has a few hundred thousand distinct CDR3 sequences; 8% occur once, and the top ten carry 14% to 15%. This clonotype was observed a few times. Its antigen is not known. This clonotype was sampled from a male donor with ankylosing spondylitis. The sequencing input was blood, either unsorted or a sorted T cell fraction (not recorded which).

The DNA for the CDR3 is TGTGCCAGCAGCTCATCGGTTGATCCTGGGGCCAACGTCCTGACTTTC. This gives the protein CASSSSVDPGANVLTF. This rearrangement joins TRBV7-2 to TRBJ2-6, with D unresolved. Germline CDR1 is SGHTA and CDR2 is FQGNSA. The V and J ends lost 4 bases and 2 bases respectively, with 12 bases between them. The CDR3 runs 16 residues.